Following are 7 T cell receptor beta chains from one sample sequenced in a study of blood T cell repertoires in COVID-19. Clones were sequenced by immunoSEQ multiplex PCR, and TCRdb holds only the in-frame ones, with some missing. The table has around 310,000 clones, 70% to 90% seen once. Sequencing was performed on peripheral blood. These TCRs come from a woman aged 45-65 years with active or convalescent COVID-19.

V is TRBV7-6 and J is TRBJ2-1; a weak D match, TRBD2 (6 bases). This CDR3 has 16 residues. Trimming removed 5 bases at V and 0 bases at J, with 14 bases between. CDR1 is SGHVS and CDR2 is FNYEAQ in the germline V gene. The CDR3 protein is CASSPGGKSSYNEQFF. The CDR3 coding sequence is TGTGCCAGCAGCCCAGGCGGGAAGAGCTCCTACAATGAGCAGTTCTTC.

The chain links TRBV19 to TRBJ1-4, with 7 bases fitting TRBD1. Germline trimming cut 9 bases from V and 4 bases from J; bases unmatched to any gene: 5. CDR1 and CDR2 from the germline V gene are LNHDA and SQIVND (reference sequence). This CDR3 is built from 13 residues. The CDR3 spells CASGDRGNEKLFF. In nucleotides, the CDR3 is TGTGCCAGCGGGGACAGAGGTAATGAAAAACTGTTTTTT.

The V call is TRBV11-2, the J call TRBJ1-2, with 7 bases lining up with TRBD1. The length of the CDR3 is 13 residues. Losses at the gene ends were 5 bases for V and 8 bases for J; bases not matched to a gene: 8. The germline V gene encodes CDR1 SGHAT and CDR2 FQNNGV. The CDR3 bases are TGTGCCAGCAGCACTGAGGGGGCGCGGGGCTACACCTTC. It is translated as CASSTEGARGYTF.

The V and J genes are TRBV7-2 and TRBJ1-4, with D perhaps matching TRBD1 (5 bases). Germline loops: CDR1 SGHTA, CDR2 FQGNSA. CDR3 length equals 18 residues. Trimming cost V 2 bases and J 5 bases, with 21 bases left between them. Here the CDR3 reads CASSLNLNPWGANEKLFF. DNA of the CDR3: TGTGCCAGCAGCTTAAACCTAAATCCGTGGGGCGCGAATGAAAAACTGTTTTTT. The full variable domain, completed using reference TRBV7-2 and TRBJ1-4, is GAGVSQSPSNKVTEKGKDVELRCDPISGHTALYWYRQSLGQGLEFLIYFQGNSAPDKSGLPSDRFSAERTGGSVSTLTIQRTQQEDSAVYLCASSLNLNPWGANEKLFFGSGTQLSVL.

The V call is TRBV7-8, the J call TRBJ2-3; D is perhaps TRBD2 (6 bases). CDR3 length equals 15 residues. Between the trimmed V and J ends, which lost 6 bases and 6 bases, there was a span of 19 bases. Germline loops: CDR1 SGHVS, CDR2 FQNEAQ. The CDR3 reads CASREGTTLSDTQYF. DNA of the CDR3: TGTGCCAGCAGGGAGGGCACTACTCTGTCTGATACGCAGTATTTT.

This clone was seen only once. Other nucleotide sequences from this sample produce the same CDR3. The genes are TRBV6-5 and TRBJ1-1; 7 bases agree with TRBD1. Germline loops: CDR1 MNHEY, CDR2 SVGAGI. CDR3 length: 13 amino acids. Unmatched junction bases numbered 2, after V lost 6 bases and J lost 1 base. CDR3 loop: CASSRQGNTEAFF. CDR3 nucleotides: TGTGCCAGCAGCCGACAGGGGAACACTGAAGCTTTCTTT.

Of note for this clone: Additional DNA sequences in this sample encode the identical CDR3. The CDR3, as DNA: TGTGCCAGTAGTATAGACAGGGGAAGCAATCAGCCCCAGCATTTT. Its protein is CASSIDRGSNQPQHF. V and J are TRBV19 and TRBJ1-5; maybe TRBD1 (6 bases). This CDR3 has 15 residues. V lost 0 bases and J lost 1, with 7 bases in between. Germline CDR1 reads LNHDA; CDR2 reads SQIVND (reference sequence).